This T cell receptor beta chain emerged from a study of cytomegalovirus exposure and HLA in healthy donors. Study-wide background: Early released data had around 88 million unique TCRs, all coming from HLA-typed donors. The study, taken as a whole, reports: Near-uniform donor sequencing depth was presumed by presence/absence analyses. By a later analysis, the bulk of CMV-associated TCR beta chains appeared HLA-restricted.

Notes on this clone: Its antigen is undetermined.

V was shortened by 0 bases and J by 4 bases, with 12 bases between the two germline ends. In germline, CDR1 is SGHTA, CDR2 FQGTGA. The CDR3 has 16 residues. PCR primers comprised 60 Vbeta and 13 Jbeta primers. The protocol was immunoSEQ multiplex PCR, while the TCRdb copy is restricted to in-frame clones and leaves out a portion. The sample has approximately 110,000 clones, approximately 80% seen once; the top ten hold around 4%. The receptor's source is a man in his forties in good health and CMV-seronegative. The genes are TRBV7-3 and TRBJ2-2; maybe TRBD2 (6 bases). The sequencing sample was made of PBMCs. CDR3 sequence: CASSLTRESPTGELFF. The CDR3 DNA reads TGTGCCAGCAGCTTAACCCGGGAGAGCCCCACCGGGGAGCTGTTTTTT.